The source of this T cell receptor beta chain is a study of T cell responses to AZD1222 COVID-19 vaccine. Produced via immunoSEQ multiplex PCR; TCRdb's table is partial and in-frame only. The repertoire holds 85,000 or so clones, 70% to 90% seen once, with around 5.9% in the top ten. Whole-study results and caveats: Spike-specific TCR breadth rose after two AZD1222 doses, and depth rose as well. Epitopes outside B.1.351 and B.1.1.7 mutated regions reportedly drew nearly half of spike TCRs. Most donors were white British and more were female, and clonal diversity was possibly underestimated. Just a handful of AZD1222 recipients were seropositive at baseline.

Trimming shortened V by 0 bases and J by 12 bases, and 15 bases separated the two germline ends. Germline V gene sequence: CDR1 SGHNT, CDR2 YYREEE (reference sequence). The CDR3 runs 13 residues. Regarding this clone: Its antigen is not known.

The sequence was collected from an adult who received the AZD1222 COVID-19 vaccine. The sequences come from peripheral blood, collected 28 days after the second AZD1222 dose. This rearrangement joins TRBV5-4 to TRBJ1-2; D is ambiguous. CDR3: CASSLATVRGHTF. In nucleotides, the CDR3 is TGTGCCAGCAGCTTGGCTACTGTACGTGGTCACACCTTC.